The 15 T cell receptor beta chains given below trace back to one sample, sequenced in a study of OX40 agonist ivuxolimab in advanced cancers. TCRdb keeps only in-frame clones here, not all; method: immunoSEQ multiplex PCR. The sample lists more than 85,000 clones; less than 95% were seen once. This material consisted of CD4+ or CD8+ T cells sorted from blood, taken in a trial of the OX40 agonist ivuxolimab. Receptor source: an adult with an advanced solid tumor such as melanoma, head and neck, liver or kidney cancer.

The chain combines TRBV7-9 with TRBJ2-4, with D unresolved. V was cut by 3 bases and J by 0 bases, with 6 bases left in between. Germline V lookup: CDR1 SEHNR, CDR2 FQNEAQ (reference sequence). This CDR3 is 14 amino acids long. The CDR3 protein is CASSFELAKNIQYF. CDR3 nucleotide sequence: TGTGCCAGCAGCTTTGAGTTAGCCAAAAACATTCAGTACTTC.

The genes are TRBV7-8 and TRBJ1-2; possibly TRBD1 for D (5 bases). This CDR3 contains 14 residues. Trimming cost V 5 bases and J 10 bases, with 20 bases left between them. The V gene's germline CDR1 is SGHVS and CDR2 FQNEAQ. CDR3 in DNA: TGTGCCAGCAGCAAGACAGCTCAACTCTCTGCCTACACCTTC. The encoded protein is CASSKTAQLSAYTF.

This sequence joins TRBV11-1 and TRBJ2-7; perhaps TRBD2 as D (6 bases). The V gene lost 1 base and the J gene lost 7 bases, with 11 bases spanning the gap. This CDR3 is built from 13 residues. Germline loops: CDR1 SGHAT, CDR2 FQDESV (reference sequence). The CDR3: CASSLVGGFEQYF. The CDR3 DNA follows: TGTGCCAGCAGCTTAGTCGGAGGGTTTGAGCAGTACTTC.

V usage is TRBV25-1 and J usage is TRBJ2-2, with D unclear. V lost 7 bases and J lost 3, with 12 bases in between. Germline V gene sequence: CDR1 MGHDK, CDR2 SYGVNS. This CDR3 is 14 amino acids long. CDR3 sequence (DNA): TGTGCCAGCACCAACGGGCCTTACACCGGGGAGCTGTTTTTT. It yields the protein CASTNGPYTGELFF.

The gene calls are TRBV28 and TRBJ2-1; 14 bases fit TRBD2. The V segment lost 1 base and the J segment 9 bases; nucleotides outside the gene matches: 5. Germline V gene sequence: CDR1 MDHEN, CDR2 SYDVKM. The CDR3 consists of 16 residues. In DNA form, the CDR3 reads TGTGCCAGCAGTTTATTTAGACTAGCGGGAGGGTTTGAGCAGTTCTTC. Protein: CASSLFRLAGGFEQFF.

V and J are TRBV4-1 and TRBJ1-5; D may be TRBD1 (6 bases). Trimming shortened V by 0 bases and J by 6 bases, and 12 bases separated the two germline ends. Germline V gene sequence: CDR1 MGHRA, CDR2 YSYEKL. CDR3 length: 15 amino acids. CDR3 residues: CASSQDWAGAQPQHF. For the CDR3, the DNA is TGCGCCAGCAGCCAAGATTGGGCAGGGGCTCAGCCCCAGCATTTT.

The CDR3, as DNA: TGTGCCAGCAGCTTCACTAGCGGGAGTGCCAACAATGAGCAGTTCTTC. Translated, it gives CASSFTSGSANNEQFF. The chain is built from TRBV7-3 and TRBJ2-1; 11 bases line up with TRBD2. Germline CDR1 is SGHTA and CDR2 is FQGTGA. V lost 3 bases, J lost 5 bases, and 6 bases stayed unmatched. This CDR3 contains 16 residues.

The chain is built from TRBV6-6 and TRBJ2-2, with 7 positions matching TRBD2. There are 14 residues in the CDR3. Trimming took 5 bases from V and 5 from J; bases not matched to a gene: 5. In germline, CDR1 is MNHNY, CDR2 SVGAGI (reference sequence). The DNA for the CDR3 is TGTGCCAGCAGTGCGGGAGTGAGAACCGGGGAGCTGTTTTTT. Its protein is CASSAGVRTGELFF.

V gene TRBV5-1 combines with J gene TRBJ2-2; tentatively, D is TRBD1 (7 bases). Trimming removed 0 bases at V and 0 bases at J, with 12 bases between. CDR1 and CDR2 from the germline V gene are SGHRS and YFSETQ. This CDR3 region has 17 residues. The CDR3 DNA reads TGCGCCAGCAGCTTGGCCGGAGGGACAGCGAACACCGGGGAGCTGTTTTTT. It encodes CASSLAGGTANTGELFF.

The chain links TRBV5-1 to TRBJ2-1; maybe TRBD2 (6 bases). In germline, CDR1 is SGHRS, CDR2 YFSETQ. This CDR3 spans 17 amino acids. The V end was cut by 4 bases, the J end by 0 bases, with 17 bases between. The CDR3 sequence: CASSPPQATSSYNEQFF. DNA of the CDR3: TGCGCCAGCAGCCCCCCTCAAGCGACTAGCTCCTACAATGAGCAGTTCTTC.

The chain links TRBV4-1 to TRBJ2-5, with TRBD2 matching over 7 bases. The J segment lost 7 bases and the V segment lost 0 bases, leaving 14 bases of the junction unmatched. CDR1 MGHRA and CDR2 YSYEKL come from the germline V gene. The CDR3 is made up of 17 amino acids. The CDR3 DNA sequence: TGCGCCAGCAGCCAAGAGCATCCTGGGGCCCGCGGGGGGACCCAGTACTTC. Amino acids: CASSQEHPGARGGTQYF.

The V call is TRBV6-6, the J call TRBJ1-3; D uncertain. From germline, CDR1 is MNHNY and CDR2 SVGAGI (reference sequence). V lost 0 bases, J lost 5 bases, and 14 bases lay in between. CDR3 size: 16 residues. DNA for the CDR3: TGTGCCAGCAGTTACTCGGGAGCGGGCCAGAGAAACACCATATATTTT. Protein sequence: CASSYSGAGQRNTIYF.

The chain links TRBV6-5 to TRBJ1-2, with 7 bases aligning to TRBD1. CDR3 length: 15 residues. Germline-derived CDR1 and CDR2 are MNHEY and SVGAGI. Trimming at V came to 6 bases and at J to 2 bases, leaving 9 bases not matched to a gene. The CDR3 region is CASSLAPTGNYGYTF. In nucleotides, the CDR3 is TGTGCCAGCAGCCTCGCCCCGACAGGGAACTATGGCTACACCTTC.

This clone turned up a few times. V is TRBV2 and J is TRBJ2-5; no clear D. Trimming removed 7 bases at V and 4 bases at J, with 10 bases between. Germline-derived CDR1 and CDR2 are SNHLY and FYNNEI. There are 12 residues in the CDR3. As DNA, the CDR3 is TGTGCCAGCACGAGGTCCCGAGAGACCCAGTACTTC. This translates into CASTRSRETQYF.

This chain connects TRBV19 to TRBJ2-3; TRBD2 matches 7 bases. This CDR3 region has 16 residues. CDR1 is LNHDA, CDR2 SQIVND, per germline (reference sequence). V shed 5 bases and J 4 bases; nucleotides not matched to a gene: 12. CDR3 coding DNA: TGTGCCAGTAGTCCGTCACGGGGGGTGACCGCAGATACGCAGTATTTT. It specifies CASSPSRGVTADTQYF.